Listed below are T cell receptor beta chains from one sample, sequenced in a study of control samples from healthy donors and cancer patients. The protocol was immunoSEQ multiplex PCR, while the TCRdb copy is restricted to in-frame clones and leaves out a portion. Found here are roughly 30,000 clones, 80% to 95% of them singletons; the top ten hold 1.5% to 2%. The sequenced sample consisted of PBMCs. These receptors came from a man aged 35-49 years with colorectal cancer. The CDR3 runs from the conserved cysteine through the conserved F or W. A D gene is named only where the DNA matches it firmly. A row's size may be missing; if present it is once, few, many or a size class.

TRBV5-8	TRBJ2-1	.	once	CASSLAGGSAVNEQFF	TGTGCCAGCAGCTTGGCAGGGGGGTCGGCGGTCAATGAGCAGTTCTTC
TRBV2	TRBJ1-5	.	.	CASSERPNSNQPQHF	TGTGCCAGCAGTGAAAGGCCGAATAGCAATCAGCCCCAGCATTTT
TRBV12-3/TRBV12-4	TRBJ2-3	TRBD1	.	CASSWTGEYTQYF	TGTGCCAGCAGTTGGACAGGGGAGTATACGCAGTATTTT
TRBV13	TRBJ1-5	.	.	CASSLAGEWNQPQHF	TGTGCCAGCAGCTTAGCCGGGGAATGGAATCAGCCCCAGCATTTT
TRBV7-9	TRBJ1-4	.	.	CASSLAGMKKLFF	TGTGCCAGCAGCTTAGCAGGGATGAAAAAACTGTTTTTT
TRBV6-2/TRBV6-3	TRBJ2-5	TRBD2	.	CASSYGLVSLSETQYF	TGTGCCAGCAGTTATGGACTAGTCTCGCTATCAGAGACCCAGTACTTC
TRBV4-1	TRBJ1-3	.	.	CASSQGFGNTIYF	TGCGCCAGCAGCCAAGGCTTTGGAAACACCATATATTTT
TRBV4-1	TRBJ1-1	.	.	CASSQGEMRNTEAFF	TGCGCCAGCAGCCAAGGAGAAATGAGGAACACTGAAGCTTTCTTT
TRBV2	TRBJ1-5	TRBD1	.	CASSVTGGQNQPQHF	TGTGCCAGCAGTGTTACAGGGGGCCAGAATCAGCCCCAGCATTTT
TRBV12-3/TRBV12-4	TRBJ1-1	.	.	CASSPMNTEAFF	TGTGCCAGCAGCCCCATGAACACTGAAGCTTTCTTT
TRBV7-8	TRBJ1-1	TRBD1	.	CASSFRTGIVGGTEAFF	TGTGCCAGCAGCTTCCGGACAGGGATCGTTGGGGGCACTGAAGCTTTCTTT
TRBV5-1	TRBJ2-7	TRBD1	.	CASSYESTGPYEQYF	TGCGCCAGCAGCTATGAATCGACAGGGCCCTACGAGCAGTACTTC
TRBV11-2	TRBJ1-4	TRBD1	.	CASSFTGTGAEKLFF	TGTGCCAGCAGCTTTACCGGGACAGGGGCTGAAAAACTGTTTTTT
TRBV6-5	TRBJ1-2	TRBD1	.	CASSWTGANYGYTF	TGTGCCAGCAGTTGGACAGGAGCTAACTATGGCTACACCTTC
TRBV6-5	TRBJ2-7	TRBD2	.	CASSSPRGGVSYEQYF	TGTGCCAGCAGTTCCCCCCGCGGGGGGGTTTCCTACGAGCAGTACTTC
TRBV7-3	TRBJ2-2	.	once	CASSSRALNTGELFF	TGTGCCAGCAGCTCGCGGGCCTTGAACACCGGGGAGCTGTTTTTT
TRBV7-8	TRBJ1-1	.	.	CASSSSAMTEAFF	TGTGCCAGCAGCTCGTCAGCTATGACTGAAGCTTTCTTT
TRBV19	TRBJ1-1	.	.	CASSIFAEAFF	TGTGCCAGTAGTATTTTTGCTGAAGCTTTCTTT
TRBV9	TRBJ1-2	TRBD1	.	CASSGYHLQGALNGYTF	TGTGCCAGCAGCGGCTATCACCTACAGGGGGCGCTTAATGGCTACACCTTC
TRBV5-8	TRBJ1-2	TRBD1	.	CASSSGQGPYGYTF	TGTGCCAGCAGCTCGGGACAGGGCCCCTATGGCTACACCTTC
TRBV6-5	TRBJ1-4	.	.	CASSYSGRGEEKLFF	TGTGCCAGCAGTTACTCCGGCAGGGGTGAGGAAAAACTGTTTTTT
TRBV3-1/TRBV3-2	TRBJ1-3	.	.	CASSPTSSGNTIYF	TGTGCCAGCAGCCCTACATCTTCTGGAAACACCATATATTTT
TRBV19	TRBJ1-4	TRBD1	.	CASSSPGQGDPNEKLFF	TGTGCCAGTAGTAGTCCGGGGCAGGGGGACCCGAATGAAAAACTGTTTTTT
TRBV14	TRBJ2-3	.	.	CASSQDRGGNTDTQYF	TGTGCCAGCAGCCAAGATCGAGGGGGAAACACAGATACGCAGTATTTT
TRBV27	TRBJ1-1	.	.	CASSYRGGTNTEAFF	TGTGCCAGCTCCTACAGAGGGGGGACGAACACTGAAGCTTTCTTT
TRBV2	TRBJ1-6	.	.	CASSEGGANIPYNSPLHF	TGTGCCAGCAGTGAAGGCGGTGCCAACATCCCTTATAATTCACCCCTCCACTTT
TRBV12-1	TRBJ1-5	.	.	CASSSHRYRDGQPQHF	TGTGCCAGCAGCTCACACCGATACAGGGATGGACAGCCCCAGCATTTT
TRBV6-5	TRBJ2-5	.	.	CASRDDRAQETQYF	TGTGCCAGCAGAGACGACAGAGCCCAAGAGACCCAGTACTTC
TRBV19	TRBJ2-7	TRBD1	few	CASTTDRGHEQYF	TGTGCCAGTACCACGGACAGGGGGCACGAGCAGTACTTC
TRBV7-3	TRBJ1-1	TRBD1	.	CASSMWTGGATEAFF	TGTGCCAGCAGCATGTGGACAGGGGGCGCGACTGAAGCTTTCTTT
TRBV6-5	TRBJ1-6	TRBD1	.	CASRRDRGQGSPLHF	TGTGCCAGCAGACGAGACAGGGGGCAGGGCTCACCCCTCCACTTT
TRBV12-5	TRBJ2-7	TRBD2	.	CASGLVPSGGRYEQYF	TGTGCTAGTGGTTTGGTACCTAGCGGGGGCCGCTACGAGCAGTACTTC
TRBV19	TRBJ2-5	.	.	CASMGEVGETQYF	TGTGCCAGTATGGGGGAAGTGGGAGAGACCCAGTACTTC